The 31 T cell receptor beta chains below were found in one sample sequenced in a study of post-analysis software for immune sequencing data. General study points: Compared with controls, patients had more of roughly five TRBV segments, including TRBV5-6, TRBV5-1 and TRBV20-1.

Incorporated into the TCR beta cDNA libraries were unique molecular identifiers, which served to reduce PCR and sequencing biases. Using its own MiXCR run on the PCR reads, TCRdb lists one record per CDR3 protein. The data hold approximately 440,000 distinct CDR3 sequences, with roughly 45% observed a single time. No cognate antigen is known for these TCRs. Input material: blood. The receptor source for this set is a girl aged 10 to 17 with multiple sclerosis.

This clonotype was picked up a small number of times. The CDR3 DNA reads TGTGCCAGCAGCGCGAGACAGGGAGATGGCTACACCTTC. It codes for CASSARQGDGYTF. This rearrangement joins TRBV7-3 to TRBJ1-2; 7 bases align to TRBD1. CDR3 size: 13 residues. Germline lookup yields CDR1 SGHTA and CDR2 FQGTGA. The trim removed 5 bases at V and 6 bases at J, leaving 6 bases unmatched.

The CDR3: CASSQIGAPSSYNEQFF. The CDR3 DNA sequence: TGTGCCAGCAGCCAGATAGGAGCACCCAGCTCCTACAATGAGCAGTTCTTC. The chain is built from TRBV3-1 and TRBJ2-1; D is ambiguous. The CDR3 sequence is 17 residues long. Germline V lookup: CDR1 LGHDT, CDR2 YNNKEL (reference sequence). Trimming pared 3 bases from V and 0 bases from J, leaving 15 bases between.

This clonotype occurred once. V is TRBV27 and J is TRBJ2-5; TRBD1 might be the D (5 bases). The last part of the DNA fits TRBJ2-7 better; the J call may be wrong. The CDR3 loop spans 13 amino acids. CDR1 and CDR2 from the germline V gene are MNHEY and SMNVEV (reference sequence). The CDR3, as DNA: TGTGCCAGCAGTTTATCGGACACGACCGAGCAGTACTTC. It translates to CASSLSDTTEQYF.

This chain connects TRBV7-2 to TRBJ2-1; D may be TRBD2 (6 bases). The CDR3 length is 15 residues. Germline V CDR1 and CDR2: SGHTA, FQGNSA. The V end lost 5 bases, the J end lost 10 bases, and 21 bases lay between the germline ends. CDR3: CASSEKRVVSEEQFF. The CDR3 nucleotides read TGTGCCAGCAGCGAGAAGCGGGTGGTGTCAGAAGAGCAGTTCTTC.

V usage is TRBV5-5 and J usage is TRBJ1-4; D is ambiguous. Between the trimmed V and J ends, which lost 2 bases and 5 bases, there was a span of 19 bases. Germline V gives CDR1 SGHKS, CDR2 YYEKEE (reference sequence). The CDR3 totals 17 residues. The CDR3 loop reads CASSFSRRRLTNEKLFF. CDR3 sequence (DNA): TGTGCCAGCAGCTTTTCGAGGAGGCGACTAACGAATGAAAAACTGTTTTTT.

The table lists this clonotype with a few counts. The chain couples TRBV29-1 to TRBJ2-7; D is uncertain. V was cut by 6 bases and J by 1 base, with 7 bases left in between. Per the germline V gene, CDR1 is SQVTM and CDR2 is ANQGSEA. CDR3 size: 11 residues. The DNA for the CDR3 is TGCAGCGTAAGTAGGTCCTACGAGCAGTACTTC. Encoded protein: CSVSRSYEQYF.

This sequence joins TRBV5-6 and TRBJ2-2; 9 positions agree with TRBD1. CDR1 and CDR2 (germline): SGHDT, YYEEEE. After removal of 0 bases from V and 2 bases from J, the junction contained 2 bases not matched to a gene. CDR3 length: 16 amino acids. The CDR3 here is CASSLVQGANTGELFF. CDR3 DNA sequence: TGTGCCAGCAGCTTGGTACAGGGGGCAAACACCGGGGAGCTGTTTTTT. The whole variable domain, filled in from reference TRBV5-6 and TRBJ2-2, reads DAGVTQSPTHLIKTRGQQVTLRCSPKSGHDTVSWYQQALGQGPQFIFQYYEEEERQRGNFPDRFSGHQFPNYSSELNVNALLLGDSALYLCASSLVQGANTGELFFGEGSRLTVL.

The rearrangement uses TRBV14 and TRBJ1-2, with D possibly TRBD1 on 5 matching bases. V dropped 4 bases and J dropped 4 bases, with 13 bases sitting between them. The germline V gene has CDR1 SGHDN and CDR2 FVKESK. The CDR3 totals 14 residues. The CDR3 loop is CASSLQTGTYGYTF. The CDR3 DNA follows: TGTGCCAGCAGCCTTCAAACCGGGACCTATGGCTACACCTTC.

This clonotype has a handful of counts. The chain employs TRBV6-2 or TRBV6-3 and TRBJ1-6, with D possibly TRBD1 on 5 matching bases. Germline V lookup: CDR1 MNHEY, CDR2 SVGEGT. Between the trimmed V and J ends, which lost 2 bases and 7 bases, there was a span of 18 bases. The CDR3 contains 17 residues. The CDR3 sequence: CASSYTRGADWNSPLHF. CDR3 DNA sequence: TGTGCCAGCAGTTACACCCGCGGGGCGGACTGGAATTCACCCCTCCACTTT.

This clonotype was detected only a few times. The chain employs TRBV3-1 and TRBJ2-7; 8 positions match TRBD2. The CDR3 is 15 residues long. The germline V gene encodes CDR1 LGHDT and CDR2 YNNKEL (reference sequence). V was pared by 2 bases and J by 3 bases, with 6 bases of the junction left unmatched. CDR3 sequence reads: CASSQPFRGGYEQYF. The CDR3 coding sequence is TGTGCCAGCAGCCAACCCTTTCGGGGGGGCTACGAGCAGTACTTC.

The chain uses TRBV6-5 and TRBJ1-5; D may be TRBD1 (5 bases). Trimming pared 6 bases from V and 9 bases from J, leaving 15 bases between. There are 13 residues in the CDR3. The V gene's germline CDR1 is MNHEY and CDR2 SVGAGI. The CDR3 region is CASSRRDRRPQHF. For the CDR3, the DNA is TGTGCCAGCAGCAGACGGGACCGGCGGCCCCAGCATTTT.

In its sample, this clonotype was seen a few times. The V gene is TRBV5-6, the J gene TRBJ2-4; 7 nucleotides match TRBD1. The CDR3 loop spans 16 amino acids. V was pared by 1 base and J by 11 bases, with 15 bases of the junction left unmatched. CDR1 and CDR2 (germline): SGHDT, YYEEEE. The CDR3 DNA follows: TGTGCCAGCAGCTTGTTGGCAGGGGGTGCCCAGACGGTTCAGTACTTC. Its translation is CASSLLAGGAQTVQYF.

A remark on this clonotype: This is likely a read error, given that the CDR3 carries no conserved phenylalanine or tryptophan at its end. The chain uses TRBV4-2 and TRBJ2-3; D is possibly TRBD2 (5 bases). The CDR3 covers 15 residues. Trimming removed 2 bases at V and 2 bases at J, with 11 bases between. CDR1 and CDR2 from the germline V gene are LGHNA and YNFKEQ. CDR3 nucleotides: TGTGCCAGCAGCCAATTGGGAGACCACACAGATACGCAGTATTTG. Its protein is CASSQLGDHTDTQYL.

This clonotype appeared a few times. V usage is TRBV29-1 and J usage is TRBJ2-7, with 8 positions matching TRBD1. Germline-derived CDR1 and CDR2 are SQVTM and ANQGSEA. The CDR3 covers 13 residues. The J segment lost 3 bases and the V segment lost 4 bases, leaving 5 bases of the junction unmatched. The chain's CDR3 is CSVAFDRGYEQYF. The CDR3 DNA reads TGCAGCGTTGCGTTCGACAGGGGCTACGAGCAGTACTTC.

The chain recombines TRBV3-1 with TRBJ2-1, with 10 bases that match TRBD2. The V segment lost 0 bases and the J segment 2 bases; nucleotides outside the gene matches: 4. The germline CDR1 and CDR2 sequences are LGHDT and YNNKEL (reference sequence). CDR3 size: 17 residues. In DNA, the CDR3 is TGTGCCAGCAGCCAAGATTATAGCGGGAGGACCTACAATGAGCAGTTCTTC. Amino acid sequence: CASSQDYSGRTYNEQFF.

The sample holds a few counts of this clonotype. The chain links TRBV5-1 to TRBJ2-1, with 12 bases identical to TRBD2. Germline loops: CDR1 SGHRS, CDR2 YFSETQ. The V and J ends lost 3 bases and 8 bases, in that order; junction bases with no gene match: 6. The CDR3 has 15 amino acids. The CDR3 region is CASSSGLAGLDEQFF. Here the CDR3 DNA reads TGCGCCAGCAGCTCCGGACTAGCGGGGTTAGATGAGCAGTTCTTC.

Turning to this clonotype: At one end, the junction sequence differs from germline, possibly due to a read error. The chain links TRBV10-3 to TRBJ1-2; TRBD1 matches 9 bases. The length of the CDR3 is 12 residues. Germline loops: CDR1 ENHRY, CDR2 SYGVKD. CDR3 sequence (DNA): TGTGCCATCTTGGGACAGGGCTCCGGCTGCACCTTC. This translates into CAILGQGSGCTF.

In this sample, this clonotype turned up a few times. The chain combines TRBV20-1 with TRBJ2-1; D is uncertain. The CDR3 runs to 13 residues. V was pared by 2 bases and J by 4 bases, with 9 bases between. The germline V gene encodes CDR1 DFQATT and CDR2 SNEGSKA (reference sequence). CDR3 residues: CSARITTYNEQFF. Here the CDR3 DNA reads TGCAGTGCTAGAATAACTACTTACAATGAGCAGTTCTTC.

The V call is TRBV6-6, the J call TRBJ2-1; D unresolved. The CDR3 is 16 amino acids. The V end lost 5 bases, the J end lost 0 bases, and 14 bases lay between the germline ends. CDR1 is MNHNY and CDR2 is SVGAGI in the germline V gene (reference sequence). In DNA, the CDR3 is TGTGCCAGCAGTCCGCCGACACCCCGCTCCTACAATGAGCAGTTCTTC. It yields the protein CASSPPTPRSYNEQFF.

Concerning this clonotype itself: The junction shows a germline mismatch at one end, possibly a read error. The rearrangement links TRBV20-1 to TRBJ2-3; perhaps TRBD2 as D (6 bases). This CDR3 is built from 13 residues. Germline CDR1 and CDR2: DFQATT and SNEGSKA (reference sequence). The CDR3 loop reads CSAPGSGTGTQYF. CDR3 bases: TGCAGTGCCCCCGGGAGTGGCACAGGTACGCAGTATTTT.

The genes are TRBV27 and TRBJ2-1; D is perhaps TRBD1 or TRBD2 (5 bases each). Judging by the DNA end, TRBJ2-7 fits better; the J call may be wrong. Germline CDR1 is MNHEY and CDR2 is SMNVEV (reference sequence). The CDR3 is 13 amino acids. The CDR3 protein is CASTGGSYNEQYF. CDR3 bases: TGTGCCAGTACTGGGGGTTCCTACAATGAGCAGTACTTC.

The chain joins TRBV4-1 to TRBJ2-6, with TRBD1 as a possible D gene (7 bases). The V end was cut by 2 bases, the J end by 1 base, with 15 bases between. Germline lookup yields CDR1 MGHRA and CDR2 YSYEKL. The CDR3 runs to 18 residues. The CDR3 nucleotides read TGCGCCAGCAGCCAAAATGTCAGGGGGGTATCTGGGGCCAACGTCCTGACTTTC. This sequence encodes CASSQNVRGVSGANVLTF.

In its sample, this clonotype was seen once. The chain's CDR3 is CATSDSGGQGQNIQYF. CDR3 nucleotide sequence: TGTGCCACCAGTGATTCGGGTGGACAGGGGCAGAACATTCAGTACTTC. The chain couples TRBV24-1 to TRBJ2-4; 9 bases map to TRBD1. J gave up 7 bases and V 2 bases, and 8 bases lay outside the gene matches. The length of the CDR3 is 16 residues. Germline-derived CDR1 and CDR2 are KGHDR and SFDVKD.

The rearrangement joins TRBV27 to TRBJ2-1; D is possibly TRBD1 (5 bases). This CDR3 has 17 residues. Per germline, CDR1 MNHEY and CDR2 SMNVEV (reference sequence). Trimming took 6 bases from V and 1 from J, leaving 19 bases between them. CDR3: CASRLRQSLLSYNEQFF. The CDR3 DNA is TGTGCCAGCAGGCTAAGACAGAGCCTTCTTTCCTACAATGAGCAGTTCTTC.

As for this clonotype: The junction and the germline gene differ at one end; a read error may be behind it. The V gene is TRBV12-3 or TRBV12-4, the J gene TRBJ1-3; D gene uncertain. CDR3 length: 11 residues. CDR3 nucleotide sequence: TGTGCCAGCGAGGAAGGAAACATCATATATTTT. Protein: CASEEGNIIYF.

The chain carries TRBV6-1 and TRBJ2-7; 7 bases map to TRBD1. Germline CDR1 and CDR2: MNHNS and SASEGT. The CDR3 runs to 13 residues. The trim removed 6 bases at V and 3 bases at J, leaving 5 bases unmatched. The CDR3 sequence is CASRETGNYEQYF. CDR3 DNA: TGTGCCAGCAGGGAGACAGGGAACTACGAGCAGTACTTC.

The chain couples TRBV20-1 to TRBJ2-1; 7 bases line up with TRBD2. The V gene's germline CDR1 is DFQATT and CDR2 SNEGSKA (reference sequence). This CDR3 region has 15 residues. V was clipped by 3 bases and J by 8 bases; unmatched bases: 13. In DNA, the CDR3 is TGCAGTGCTAGGAATCCCCCGGGAGGCGAGGATGAGCAGTTCTTC. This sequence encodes CSARNPPGGEDEQFF.

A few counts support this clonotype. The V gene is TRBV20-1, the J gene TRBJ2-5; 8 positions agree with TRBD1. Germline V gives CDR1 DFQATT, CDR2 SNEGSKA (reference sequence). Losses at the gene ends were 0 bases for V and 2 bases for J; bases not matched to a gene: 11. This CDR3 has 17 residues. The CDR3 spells CSARDRAGGAWQETQYF. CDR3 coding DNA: TGCAGTGCTAGAGATCGGGCAGGGGGCGCGTGGCAAGAGACCCAGTACTTC.

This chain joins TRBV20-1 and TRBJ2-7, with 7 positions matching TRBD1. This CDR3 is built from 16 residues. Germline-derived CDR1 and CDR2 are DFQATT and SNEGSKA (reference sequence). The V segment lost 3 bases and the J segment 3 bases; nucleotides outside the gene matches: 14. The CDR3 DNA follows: TGCAGTGCTAGTTTCGGACAGGCTTTCTCAAACTACGAGCAGTACTTC. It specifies CSASFGQAFSNYEQYF.

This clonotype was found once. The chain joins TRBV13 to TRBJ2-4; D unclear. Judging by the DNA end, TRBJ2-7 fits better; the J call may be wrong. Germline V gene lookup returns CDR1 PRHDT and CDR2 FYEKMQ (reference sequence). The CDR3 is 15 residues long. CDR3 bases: TGTGCCAGCAGCTTAGGCGCCCTAGGTGCCTACGAGCAGTACTTC. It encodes CASSLGALGAYEQYF.

The CDR3 protein is CASSLATSGRGYTF. In nucleotides, the CDR3 is TGCGCCAGCAGTCTCGCGACTTCCGGGCGTGGCTACACCTTC. This chain connects TRBV4-3 to TRBJ1-2; D ambiguous. Germline assignment: CDR1 LGHNA and CDR2 YSLEER. The CDR3 runs to 14 residues. The germline V and J ends were trimmed by 6 bases and 7 bases, with 18 bases remaining between them.